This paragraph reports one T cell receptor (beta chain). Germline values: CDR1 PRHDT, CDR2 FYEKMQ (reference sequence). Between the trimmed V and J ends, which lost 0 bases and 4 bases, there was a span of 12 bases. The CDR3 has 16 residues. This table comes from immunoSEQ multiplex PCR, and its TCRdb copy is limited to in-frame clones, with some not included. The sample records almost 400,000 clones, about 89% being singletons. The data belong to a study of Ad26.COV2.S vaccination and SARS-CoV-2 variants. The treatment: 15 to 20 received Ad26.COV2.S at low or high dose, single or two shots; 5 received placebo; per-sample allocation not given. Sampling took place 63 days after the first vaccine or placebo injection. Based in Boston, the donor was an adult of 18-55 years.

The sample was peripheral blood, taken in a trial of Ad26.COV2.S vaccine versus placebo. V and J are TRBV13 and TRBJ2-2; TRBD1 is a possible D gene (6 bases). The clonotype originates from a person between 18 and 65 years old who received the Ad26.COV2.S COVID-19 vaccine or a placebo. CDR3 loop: CASSLGTGRGTGELFF. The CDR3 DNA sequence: TGTGCCAGCAGCTTAGGGACAGGTCGGGGCACCGGGGAGCTGTTTTTT.